This T cell receptor beta chain appears in the sequencing data of a study of T cells in Graves' hyperthyroidism and ophthalmopathy. Amplification of TCR beta CDR3 regions was performed using RNA transcripts as template. HTBI primers were the set used in a first-round RT-PCR of the TCR CDR3. Each CDR3 protein is one row after TCRdb ran MiXCR on the multiplex PCR reads. The data show 700,000 to 850,000 distinct CDR3 sequences, 30% to 40% seen once. Patients aged 18 to 65 had newly diagnosed hyperthyroidism of under 2 months' duration. The CDR3 consists of 14 residues. The germline CDR1 and CDR2 sequences are LNHDA and SQIVND (reference sequence). A note on this clonotype: A much larger clone is a single base away; this may be a read error.

The TCR sequence derives from a middle-aged woman with Graves' hyperthyroidism. Sequencing was done on a sample of blood. This rearrangement joins TRBV19 to TRBJ1-4, with D unresolved. The DNA for the CDR3 is TGTGCCAGTAGTATCACCTCAACTAGTGAAAAACTGTTTTTT. Translating it yields CASSITSTSEKLFF.